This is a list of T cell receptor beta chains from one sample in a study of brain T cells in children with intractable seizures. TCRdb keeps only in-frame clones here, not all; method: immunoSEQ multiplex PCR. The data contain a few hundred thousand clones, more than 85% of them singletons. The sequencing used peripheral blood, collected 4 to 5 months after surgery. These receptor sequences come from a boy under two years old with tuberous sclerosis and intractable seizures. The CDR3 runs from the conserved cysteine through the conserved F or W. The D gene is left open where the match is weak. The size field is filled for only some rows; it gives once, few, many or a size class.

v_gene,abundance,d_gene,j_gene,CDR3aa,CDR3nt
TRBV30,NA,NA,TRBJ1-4,CAWSVRLGSAEKLFF,TGTGCCTGGAGTGTACGATTAGGGTCGGCTGAAAAACTGTTTTTT
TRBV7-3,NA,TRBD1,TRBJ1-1,CASSLTGGTEAFF,TGTGCCAGCAGCTTGACAGGGGGCACTGAAGCTTTCTTT
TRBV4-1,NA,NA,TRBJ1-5,CASSQEAQVFQQPQHF,TGCGCCAGCAGCCAAGAAGCACAGGTTTTCCAACAGCCCCAGCATTTT
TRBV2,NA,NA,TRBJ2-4,CASHTEVQNIQYF,TGTGCCAGCCACACCGAGGTTCAAAACATTCAGTACTTC
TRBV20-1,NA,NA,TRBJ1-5,CSASSSVQPQHF,TGCAGTGCTAGTTCGTCGGTTCAGCCCCAGCATTTT
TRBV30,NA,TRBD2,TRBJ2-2,CAWSVWLAGDSTYTGELFF,TGTGCCTGGAGTGTTTGGTTAGCGGGGGACTCGACATACACCGGGGAGCTGTTTTTT
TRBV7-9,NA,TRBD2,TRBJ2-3,CASSPTPAGGGDTQYF,TGTGCCAGCAGCCCGACGCCAGCGGGAGGGGGAGATACGCAGTATTTT
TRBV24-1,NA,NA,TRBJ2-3,CATSDNTGSSWDTQYF,TGTGCCACCAGTGACAACACGGGTTCCTCATGGGATACGCAGTATTTT
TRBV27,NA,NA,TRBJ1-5,CASSRGGWGYSNQPQHF,TGTGCCAGCAGTCGCGGAGGGTGGGGGTATAGCAATCAGCCCCAGCATTTT
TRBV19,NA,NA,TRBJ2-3,CASSLLGIALDTQYF,TGTGCCAGTAGCCTACTCGGGATCGCCCTAGATACGCAGTATTTT
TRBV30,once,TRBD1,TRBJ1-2,CAWATGASYGYTF,TGTGCCTGGGCGACAGGGGCTAGCTATGGCTACACCTTC
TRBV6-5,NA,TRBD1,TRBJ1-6,CASSWDRGLSPLHF,TGTGCCAGCAGTTGGGACAGGGGGCTGTCACCCCTCCACTTT
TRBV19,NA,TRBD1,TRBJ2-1,CASSRDRGLNEQFF,TGTGCCAGTAGTAGGGACAGGGGGTTGAATGAGCAGTTCTTC
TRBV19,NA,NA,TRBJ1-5,CASSLTEYSNQPQHF,TGTGCCAGTAGCCTGACAGAGTATAGCAATCAGCCCCAGCATTTT
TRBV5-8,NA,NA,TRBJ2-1,CASSLGTGYNEQFF,TGTGCCAGCAGCTTGGGCACAGGCTACAATGAGCAGTTCTTC
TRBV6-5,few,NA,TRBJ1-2,CASSYGQPYGYTF,TGTGCCAGCAGTTACGGGCAGCCCTATGGCTACACCTTC
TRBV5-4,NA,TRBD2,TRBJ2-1,CASSLETGGPSYNEQFF,TGTGCCAGCAGCTTGGAAACGGGGGGGCCGTCCTACAATGAGCAGTTCTTC